This TCR beta chain stems from a study of STAT5B mutations in CD4+ large granular lymphocyte leukemia. Clones were sequenced by immunoSEQ multiplex PCR, and TCRdb holds only the in-frame ones, with some missing. This table has just over 40,000 clones, more than 80% appearing once. There are 14 residues in the CDR3. Per the germline V gene, CDR1 is SNHLY and CDR2 is FYNNEI. Concerning this clone itself: At one end the junction does not follow the germline gene, possibly because of a read error.

The V gene is TRBV2, the J gene TRBJ1-5, with unresolved D. The sequencing sample was made of CD4+ T cells from blood buffy coats. This clonotype originated in a human donor in good health. The CDR3 reads CVSRKDGNNQPQHF. The DNA of the CDR3 is TGTGTCAGCAGAAAAGACGGGAATAATCAGCCCCAGCATTTT.